This T cell receptor beta chain was sequenced for a study of OX40 agonist ivuxolimab in advanced cancers. Whole-study results and caveats: At 0.1 to 3.0 mg/kg and by week 6, clonal expansion occurred in CD4+ and CD8+ blood T cells.

Clones were read by immunoSEQ multiplex PCR, and TCRdb kept only the in-frame ones, dropping some. The table shows some 82,000 clones, with roughly 94% occurring only once. V shed 2 bases, J shed 4 bases, and the junction held 2 bases outside the gene matches. Per germline, CDR1 SGDLS and CDR2 YYNGEE. The CDR3 has 14 amino acids. Comment on this clone: Its target is not known.

V gene TRBV9 combines with J gene TRBJ1-2; 10 bases are shared with TRBD1. Sequenced here: CD4+ or CD8+ T cells sorted from blood, sampled in a trial of the OX40 agonist ivuxolimab. The sequence was obtained from an adult with an advanced solid tumor such as melanoma, head and neck, liver or kidney cancer. CDR3 in DNA: TGTGCCAGCAGCGTCGGGACAGGGGCCTATGGCTACACCTTC. It codes for CASSVGTGAYGYTF.